The source of this TCR beta chain is a study of T cell changes during pregnancy in multiple sclerosis. Sequenced by immunoSEQ multiplex PCR; TCRdb stores in-frame clones only, minus some. This table has tens of thousands of clones, 92% appearing once. Sequenced material: CD4+ T cells from peripheral blood mononuclear cells, taken in the first trimester of pregnancy. The receptor was isolated from a female donor with multiple sclerosis, enrolled in a pregnancy study.

The CDR3 region is CASSVSGSHTGELFF. For the CDR3, the DNA is TGTGCCAGCAGTGTTAGCGGGAGTCACACCGGGGAGCTGTTTTTT. The V and J genes are TRBV27 and TRBJ2-2, with 9 bases identical to TRBD2. This CDR3 contains 15 residues. Trimming took 5 bases from V and 3 from J; bases not matched to a gene: 4. Looked up from germline, CDR1 is MNHEY and CDR2 is SMNVEV (reference sequence).